Below are 19 T cell receptor beta chains sequenced from a single sample in a study of radiation and T cells in renal cell carcinoma. Time point meaning: blood 2 weeks post-SBRT. Regarding treatment: 15 Gy SBRT to primary tumor, nephrectomy 4 weeks later. Measured with immunoSEQ multiplex PCR; TCRdb has only the in-frame clones, and not every one. The profile shows over 60,000 clones, about 86% of them singletons. The sample consisted of blood, taken from a patient whose treatment included radiotherapy and nephrectomy. Receptors originate from a woman aged 45-65 years with renal cell carcinoma.

The chain combines TRBV19 with TRBJ2-2, with D uncertain. The germline CDR1 and CDR2 sequences are LNHDA and SQIVND (reference sequence). Trimming took 3 bases from V and 4 from J, leaving 12 bases between them. This CDR3 is built from 15 residues. CDR3 DNA: TGTGCCAGTAGTATTGGGCTGCGAGCCACCGGGGAGCTGTTTTTT. The encoded protein is CASSIGLRATGELFF.

The chain combines TRBV7-2 with TRBJ1-4, with 9 positions matching TRBD1. J lost 5 bases, V lost 1 base, and 5 bases had no gene match. The CDR3 runs 16 residues. The germline CDR1 and CDR2 sequences are SGHTA and FQGNSA. The CDR3 reads CASSLVPGQGNEKLFF. The CDR3 DNA follows: TGTGCCAGCAGCTTAGTGCCGGGACAGGGAAATGAAAAACTGTTTTTT.

The J gene is TRBJ2-1, the V gene TRBV18, with TRBD2 matching over 7 bases. Germline V gene sequence: CDR1 KGHSH, CDR2 LQKENI. The J segment lost 8 bases and the V segment lost 3 bases, leaving 10 bases of the junction unmatched. This CDR3 has 15 amino acids. The CDR3 protein is CASSPPSSGGDEQFF. CDR3 coding DNA: TGTGCCAGCTCACCCCCGTCTAGCGGTGGGGATGAGCAGTTCTTC.

The chain links TRBV10-3 to TRBJ1-1, with a tentative D call TRBD1 (6 bases). Trimming removed 3 bases at V and 4 bases at J, with 15 bases between. The germline V gene has CDR1 ENHRY and CDR2 SYGVKD. CDR3 size: 15 residues. CDR3 in DNA: TGTGCCATCAGTGATCCCGCGCGACAGGCCACTGAAGCTTTCTTT. It is translated as CAISDPARQATEAFF.

The chain carries TRBV7-8 and TRBJ2-1; 10 bases line up with TRBD2. The germline V gene has CDR1 SGHVS and CDR2 FQNEAQ. The trim removed 2 bases at V and 4 bases at J, leaving 2 bases unmatched. The CDR3 length is 15 residues. CDR3 region: CASSLSGRGYNEQFF. Written as DNA, the CDR3 is TGTGCCAGCAGCTTAAGCGGGAGGGGATACAATGAGCAGTTCTTC.

For the CDR3, the DNA is TGTGCCAGCAGCTTGATGGGGGCTGAAGCTTTCTTT. Amino acids: CASSLMGAEAFF. The V call is TRBV5-6, the J call TRBJ1-1, with D maybe TRBD1 (5 bases). The germline V and J ends were trimmed by 1 base and 6 bases, with 7 bases remaining between them. This CDR3 region has 12 residues. Germline V lookup: CDR1 SGHDT, CDR2 YYEEEE.

This chain joins TRBV11-2 and TRBJ2-1; D perhaps matches TRBD2 (6 bases). Germline V gene lookup returns CDR1 SGHAT and CDR2 FQNNGV. The CDR3 covers 14 residues. With 0 bases removed from V and 5 bases from J, the gap between germline ends came to 8 bases. The chain's CDR3 is CASSLDGRNNEQFF. CDR3 DNA: TGTGCCAGCAGCTTAGACGGGAGAAACAATGAGCAGTTCTTC.

The V call is TRBV5-6, the J call TRBJ1-5; D is unclear. The V gene's germline CDR1 is SGHDT and CDR2 YYEEEE. This CDR3 region has 15 residues. V gave up 0 bases and J gave up 2 bases, with 9 bases separating them. The CDR3 region has the DNA TGTGCCAGCAGCTTGGTTGCTCTGGGCAATCAGCCCCAGCATTTT. Translation: CASSLVALGNQPQHF.

The genes are TRBV28 and TRBJ1-2, with D unclear. This CDR3 spans 11 amino acids. Germline assignment: CDR1 MDHEN and CDR2 SYDVKM. V shed 6 bases and J shed 1 base, with 3 bases lying between them. The CDR3 bases are TGTGCCAGCAGGGGTAACTATGGCTACACCTTC. Residues: CASRGNYGYTF.

This rearrangement joins TRBV20-1 to TRBJ2-3; D unclear. This CDR3 region has 9 residues. The V gene's germline CDR1 is DFQATT and CDR2 SNEGSKA (reference sequence). The DNA for the CDR3 is TGCAGGGGTGCAGATACGCAGTATTTT. Translating it yields CRGADTQYF.

The chain has TRBV7-3 and TRBJ2-1, with TRBD2 matching over 10 bases. The trim removed 1 base at V and 8 bases at J, leaving 8 bases unmatched. Germline lookup yields CDR1 SGHTA and CDR2 FQGTGA. The CDR3 loop spans 16 amino acids. CDR3 amino acids: CASSLNPSGSRDEQFF. As DNA, the CDR3 is TGTGCCAGCAGCTTAAACCCTAGCGGGAGTAGGGATGAGCAGTTCTTC.

The chain links TRBV7-2 to TRBJ1-1; a possible D gene is TRBD1 (5 bases). The germline gives CDR1 SGHTA, CDR2 FQGNSA. The CDR3 runs to 16 residues. Trimming removed 5 bases at V and 0 bases at J, with 16 bases between. The CDR3 region is CASSRKITGLNTEAFF. CDR3 nucleotides: TGTGCCAGCAGCCGAAAGATAACAGGACTGAACACTGAAGCTTTCTTT.

Written as DNA, the CDR3 is TGTGCCAGCAGTGGGACTACGCTCTATGGCTACACCTTC. Translated, it gives CASSGTTLYGYTF. The V and J genes are TRBV28 and TRBJ1-2; TRBD1 is a possible D gene (5 bases). The ends were cut back, 5 bases at V and 4 bases at J, with 11 bases in the middle. This CDR3 is built from 13 residues. Germline V CDR1 and CDR2: MDHEN, SYDVKM.

This chain connects TRBV4-2 to TRBJ1-2, with 9 bases that match TRBD1. V lost 1 base, J lost 4 bases, and 7 bases stayed unmatched. Germline V gene lookup returns CDR1 LGHNA and CDR2 YNFKEQ. The CDR3 sequence is 16 residues long. The chain's CDR3 is CASSQGPTGGSYGYTF. In DNA form, the CDR3 reads TGTGCCAGCAGCCAAGGCCCCACAGGGGGCAGCTATGGCTACACCTTC.

This chain uses TRBV27 with TRBJ1-3; D not resolved. The CDR3 contains 15 residues. CDR1 MNHEY and CDR2 SMNVEV come from the germline V gene (reference sequence). V was pared by 4 bases and J by 4 bases, with 14 bases between. CDR3 in amino acids: CASSSLNPRGNTIYF. In nucleotides, the CDR3 is TGTGCCAGCAGTTCCCTCAACCCGAGGGGAAACACCATATATTTT.

The chain is built from TRBV7-2 and TRBJ2-2, with D possibly being TRBD2 (6 bases). The CDR3 contains 15 residues. V was clipped by 4 bases and J by 4 bases, with 13 bases between them. Germline V gene data show CDR1 as SGHTA and CDR2 as FQGNSA. This CDR3 reads CASSWGDRPTGELFF. DNA for the CDR3: TGTGCCAGCAGCTGGGGGGATAGACCCACCGGGGAGCTGTTTTTT.

The gene calls are TRBV6-5 and TRBJ1-4, with D possibly matching TRBD1 (6 bases). The CDR3 consists of 15 residues. CDR1 is MNHEY, CDR2 SVGAGI, per germline. V was shortened by 2 bases and J by 3 bases, with 10 bases between the two germline ends. The CDR3, as DNA: TGTGCCAGCAGTTACGGGGCAGGGGCTAATGAAAAACTGTTTTTT. Translation: CASSYGAGANEKLFF.

This sequence joins TRBV28 and TRBJ1-1; no definite D call. Germline values: CDR1 MDHEN, CDR2 SYDVKM. This CDR3 is 12 amino acids long. Trimming removed 4 bases from V and 2 bases from J, with 5 bases in between. In nucleotides, the CDR3 is TGTGCCAGCAGTTCAAGAAACACTGAAGCTTTCTTT. This translates into CASSSRNTEAFF.

The rearrangement links TRBV9 to TRBJ1-1; TRBD1 agrees at 7 bases. Germline trimming cut 3 bases from V and 8 bases from J; bases unmatched to any gene: 4. The CDR3 covers 12 residues. Germline V lookup: CDR1 SGDLS, CDR2 YYNGEE. CDR3 protein: CASSGRDREAFF. For the CDR3, the DNA is TGTGCCAGCAGCGGGAGGGACAGAGAAGCTTTCTTT. The full variable domain, rest sourced from reference TRBV9 and TRBJ1-1, is DSGVTQTPKHLITATGQRVTLRCSPRSGDLSVYWYQQSLDQGLQFLIQYYNGEERAKGNILERFSAQQFPDLHSELNLSSLELGDSALYFCASSGRDREAFFGQGTRLTVV.